Shown below are 8 T cell receptor beta chains from a single sample sequenced in a study of T cell responses to AZD1222 COVID-19 vaccine. Assay used: immunoSEQ multiplex PCR; TCRdb lists only in-frame clones, some missing. Of 250,000 to 300,000 clones in the sample, 94% were seen once. The material sequenced was peripheral blood, taken 28 days after the second AZD1222 dose. The receptors stem from an adult who received the AZD1222 COVID-19 vaccine.

The chain couples TRBV5-1 to TRBJ1-5; D is uncertain. Germline CDR1 and CDR2: SGHRS and YFSETQ. V was shortened by 4 bases and J by 2 bases, with 7 bases between the two germline ends. This CDR3 comprises 13 residues. In DNA form, the CDR3 reads TGCGCCAGCAGCCCGTTCGGCAATCAGCCCCAGCATTTT. As protein: CASSPFGNQPQHF.

This clone was seen once. The rearrangement uses TRBV2 and TRBJ1-2; TRBD1 agrees at 9 bases. The CDR3 sequence is 14 residues long. Germline CDR1 reads SNHLY; CDR2 reads FYNNEI. The V gene end was trimmed by 8 bases and the J gene end by 5 bases; junction bases not matched to a gene: 9. The CDR3 reads CASERQGVKYGYTF. The CDR3 nucleotides read TGTGCCAGCGAACGACAGGGGGTTAAGTATGGCTACACCTTC. The full variable domain, with the rest looked up from reference TRBV2 and TRBJ1-2, is EPEVTQTPSHQVTQMGQEVILRCVPISNHLYFYWYRQILGQKVEFLVSFYNNEISEKSEIFDDQFSVERPDGSNFTLKIRSTKLEDSAMYFCASERQGVKYGYTFGSGTRLTVV.

The genes are TRBV27 and TRBJ1-2; tentative D call: TRBD1 (6 bases). The germline V gene encodes CDR1 MNHEY and CDR2 SMNVEV (reference sequence). V dropped 2 bases and J dropped 4 bases, with 14 bases sitting between them. This CDR3 has 15 amino acids. The CDR3 nucleotides read TGTGCCAGCAGTTTACGACAGGACTCAATCTATGGCTACACCTTC. This translates into CASSLRQDSIYGYTF.

In nucleotides, the CDR3 is TGTGCCAGCAGTGAAAGGGCAGGCTACACCTTC. Protein: CASSERAGYTF. The gene calls are TRBV2 and TRBJ1-2, with D hard to call. Trimming stripped 2 bases from V and 8 bases from J, with 6 bases between. Germline V gene lookup returns CDR1 SNHLY and CDR2 FYNNEI. The CDR3 length is 11 residues. Filled out from reference TRBV2 and TRBJ1-2, the complete variable domain reads EPEVTQTPSHQVTQMGQEVILRCVPISNHLYFYWYRQILGQKVEFLVSFYNNEISEKSEIFDDQFSVERPDGSNFTLKIRSTKLEDSAMYFCASSERAGYTFGSGTRLTVV.

The rearrangement uses TRBV5-4 and TRBJ2-7; 11 nucleotides match TRBD2. Trimming removed 1 base from V and 0 bases from J; junction bases left unmatched: 3. Germline lookup yields CDR1 SGHNT and CDR2 YYREEE (reference sequence). The CDR3 is made up of 16 amino acids. This chain's CDR3 is CASSLPSGGSSYEQYF. The DNA of the CDR3 is TGTGCCAGCAGCTTGCCTAGCGGGGGGAGCTCCTACGAGCAGTACTTC.

The genes are TRBV7-3 and TRBJ1-2; the match to TRBD1 covers 8 bases. Trimming took 2 bases from V and 4 from J; bases not matched to a gene: 6. CDR1 and CDR2 from the germline V gene are SGHTA and FQGTGA. The CDR3 loop spans 15 amino acids. In DNA form, the CDR3 reads TGTGCCAGCAGCTTAGGCGGACAGGGAGGCTATGGCTACACCTTC. Translation gives CASSLGGQGGYGYTF. The whole variable domain, filled in from reference TRBV7-3 and TRBJ1-2, reads GAGVSQTPSNKVTEKGKYVELRCDPISGHTALYWYRQSLGQGPEFLIYFQGTGAADDSGLPNDRFFAVRPEGSVSTLKIQRTERGDSAVYLCASSLGGQGGYGYTFGSGTRLTVV.

The genes are TRBV18 and TRBJ2-7; D possibly corresponds to TRBD2 (5 bases). Germline CDR1 KGHSH, CDR2 LQKENI. The CDR3 length is 13 residues. Between the trimmed V and J ends, which lost 4 bases and 6 bases, there was a span of 13 bases. CDR3 loop: CASSLSGLGEQYF. The CDR3 DNA reads TGTGCCAGCTCACTATCGGGATTGGGCGAGCAGTACTTC.

This sequence joins TRBV28 and TRBJ1-5; perhaps TRBD1 as D (5 bases). CDR1 and CDR2 from the germline V gene are MDHEN and SYDVKM. There are 15 residues in the CDR3. Trimming took off 7 bases at V and 3 bases at J, with 16 bases between the two ends. The CDR3 region is CASKTPTGINQPQHF. For the CDR3, the DNA is TGTGCCAGCAAAACCCCCACAGGAATCAATCAGCCCCAGCATTTT.